Below are 14 T cell receptor beta chains sequenced from a single sample in a study of T cell responses to AZD1222 COVID-19 vaccine. The repertoire was sequenced with immunoSEQ multiplex PCR; TCRdb's copy has only in-frame clones and lacks some. The table includes over 150,000 clones, 90% to 95% detected once. Sample: peripheral blood, taken on day 0 of MenACWY control vaccination. The receptors stem from an adult in good health.

The chain employs TRBV6-5 and TRBJ2-7; 9 bases agree with TRBD2. In germline, CDR1 is MNHEY, CDR2 SVGAGI. The trim removed 8 bases at V and 3 bases at J, leaving 8 bases unmatched. CDR3 length equals 14 residues. The CDR3 sequence is CASARGLAIYEQYF. The CDR3 nucleotides read TGTGCCAGCGCCAGGGGACTAGCAATCTACGAGCAGTACTTC.

This clone appeared once. The chain has TRBV28 and TRBJ1-2, with D unresolved. The CDR3 has 11 amino acids. The V and J ends lost 8 bases and 7 bases respectively, with 11 bases between them. The germline V gene has CDR1 MDHEN and CDR2 SYDVKM. The CDR3 DNA reads TGTGCCAGCTGGAGGGAGGGTGGCTACACCTTC. This sequence encodes CASWREGGYTF.

This rearrangement joins TRBV7-2 to TRBJ2-3; D not certain. CDR1 is SGHTA and CDR2 is FQGNSA in the germline V gene. V shed 1 base and J shed 8 bases, with 19 bases lying between them. CDR3 length: 16 amino acids. The CDR3 loop is CASSLVADPILGTQYF. The CDR3, as DNA: TGTGCCAGCAGCTTAGTAGCTGACCCGATCTTAGGTACGCAGTATTTT.

In DNA form, the CDR3 reads TGTGCCAGCAGTGAGACGGGATGGAGCTATGGCTACACCTTC. Its protein product is CASSETGWSYGYTF. The J gene is TRBJ1-2, the V gene TRBV6-4; D not certain. CDR1 is MRHNA and CDR2 is SNTAGT in the germline V gene. This CDR3 comprises 14 residues. V was clipped by 3 bases and J by 4 bases, with 12 bases between them.

This clone was detected once. The gene calls are TRBV12-3 or TRBV12-4 and TRBJ2-2, with D perhaps TRBD1 (5 bases). The CDR3 is 12 amino acids. V shed 5 bases and J shed 7 bases, with 8 bases lying between them. The CDR3 sequence: CASSQRGGELFF. CDR3 bases: TGTGCCAGCAGTCAAAGGGGCGGGGAGCTGTTTTTT.

CDR3 region: CASSFLAEPNTGELFF. The CDR3 DNA follows: TGCGCCAGCAGCTTCCTAGCGGAGCCGAACACCGGGGAGCTGTTTTTT. V usage is TRBV5-1 and J usage is TRBJ2-2; 7 positions agree with TRBD2. V dropped 2 bases and J dropped 0; count of bases not matched to a gene: 4. Germline loops: CDR1 SGHRS, CDR2 YFSETQ. The CDR3 totals 16 residues. The whole variable domain, remainder taken from reference TRBV5-1 and TRBJ2-2, is KAGVTQTPRYLIKTRGQQVTLSCSPISGHRSVSWYQQTPGQGLQFLFEYFSETQRNKGNFPGRFSGRQFSNSRSEMNVSTLELGDSALYLCASSFLAEPNTGELFFGEGSRLTVL.

The chain joins TRBV19 to TRBJ2-1; perhaps TRBD1 as D (7 bases). Trimming shortened V by 3 bases and J by 5 bases, and 14 bases separated the two germline ends. The CDR3 extends over 15 amino acids. Germline V gene lookup returns CDR1 LNHDA and CDR2 SQIVND (reference sequence). The CDR3 nucleotides read TGTGCCAGTAGTATTCCGACAGGGAGGAACAATGAGCAGTTCTTC. This codes for CASSIPTGRNNEQFF.

This clone came up once. CDR3 residues: CATSESRTGLYF. The CDR3 DNA follows: TGTGCCACCAGTGAGTCTCGGACAGGCCTATACTTC. The chain couples TRBV24-1 to TRBJ2-5; 7 positions agree with TRBD1. Germline V gene lookup returns CDR1 KGHDR and CDR2 SFDVKD. The length of the CDR3 is 12 residues. V was clipped by 4 bases and J by 14 bases; unmatched bases: 9.

V gene TRBV5-1 combines with J gene TRBJ1-1; 12 bases match TRBD1. Unmatched junction bases numbered 8, after V lost 7 bases and J lost 7 bases. The length of the CDR3 is 14 residues. Germline assignment: CDR1 SGHRS and CDR2 YFSETQ. The CDR3 region has the DNA TGCGCCAGCGGGGGACAGGGGGCGCTCGGTGAAGCTTTCTTT. Protein product: CASGGQGALGEAFF.

The chain couples TRBV5-8 to TRBJ2-2; 9 nucleotides agree with TRBD1. V shed 5 bases and J 4 bases; nucleotides not matched to a gene: 6. CDR3 length: 15 amino acids. Germline lookup yields CDR1 SGHTS and CDR2 YDEGEE. In DNA form, the CDR3 reads TGTGCCAGCAGTCTGGGACAGGGCTTCACCGGGGAGCTGTTTTTT. The encoded protein is CASSLGQGFTGELFF.

The V call is TRBV14, the J call TRBJ1-6; D not certain. Trimming removed 6 bases from V and 9 bases from J, with 15 bases in between. Germline CDR1 SGHDN, CDR2 FVKESK. There are 14 residues in the CDR3. The DNA of the CDR3 is TGTGCCAGCAGTCCTCGGGTTTCGGGTTCACCCCTCCACTTT. This codes for CASSPRVSGSPLHF.

The CDR3: CAWSVLAGGYSNQPQHF. The CDR3 DNA reads as TGTGCCTGGAGTGTTTTGGCAGGGGGTTATAGCAATCAGCCCCAGCATTTT. The gene calls are TRBV30 and TRBJ1-5, with 7 bases that match TRBD1. Germline V gene sequence: CDR1 GTSNPN, CDR2 SVGIG (reference sequence). J gave up 0 bases and V 0 bases, and 8 bases lay outside the gene matches. CDR3 length: 17 amino acids.

The chain uses TRBV19 and TRBJ1-3; TRBD1 might be the D (6 bases). Germline CDR1 reads LNHDA; CDR2 reads SQIVND (reference sequence). CDR3 length: 15 residues. V gave up 3 bases and J gave up 4 bases, with 13 bases separating them. CDR3 in amino acids: CASSMGGPTGNTIYF. The CDR3 DNA reads TGTGCCAGTAGTATGGGGGGCCCTACCGGAAACACCATATATTTT. The full variable domain, its missing parts supplied by reference TRBV19 and TRBJ1-3, is DGGITQSPKYLFRKEGQNVTLSCEQNLNHDAMYWYRQDPGQGLRLIYYSQIVNDFQKGDIAEGYSVSREKKESFPLTVTSAQKNPTAFYLCASSMGGPTGNTIYFGEGSWLTVV.

A word on this clone: Other DNA sequences in this specimen translate into the identical CDR3. This chain joins TRBV4-2 and TRBJ1-2; perhaps TRBD1 as D (5 bases). The CDR3 has 16 residues. CDR1 is LGHNA and CDR2 is YNFKEQ in the germline V gene. V lost 0 bases, J lost 1 base, and 12 bases lay in between. The CDR3, as DNA: TGTGCCAGCAGCCAAGATCGGCAGGGAGATAACTATGGCTACACCTTC. The encoded protein is CASSQDRQGDNYGYTF.